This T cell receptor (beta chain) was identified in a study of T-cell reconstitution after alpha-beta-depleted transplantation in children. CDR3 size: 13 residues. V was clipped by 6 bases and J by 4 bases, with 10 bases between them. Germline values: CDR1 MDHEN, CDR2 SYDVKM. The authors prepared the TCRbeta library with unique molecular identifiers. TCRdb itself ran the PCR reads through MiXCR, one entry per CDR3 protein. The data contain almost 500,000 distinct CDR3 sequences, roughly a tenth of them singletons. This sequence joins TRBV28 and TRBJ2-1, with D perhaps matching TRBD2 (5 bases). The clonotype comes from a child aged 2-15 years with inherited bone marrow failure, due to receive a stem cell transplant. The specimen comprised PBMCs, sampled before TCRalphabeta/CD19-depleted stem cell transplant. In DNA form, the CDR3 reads TGTGCCAGCAGGGCTAGCCGATACAATGAGCAGTTCTTC. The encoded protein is CASRASRYNEQFF.